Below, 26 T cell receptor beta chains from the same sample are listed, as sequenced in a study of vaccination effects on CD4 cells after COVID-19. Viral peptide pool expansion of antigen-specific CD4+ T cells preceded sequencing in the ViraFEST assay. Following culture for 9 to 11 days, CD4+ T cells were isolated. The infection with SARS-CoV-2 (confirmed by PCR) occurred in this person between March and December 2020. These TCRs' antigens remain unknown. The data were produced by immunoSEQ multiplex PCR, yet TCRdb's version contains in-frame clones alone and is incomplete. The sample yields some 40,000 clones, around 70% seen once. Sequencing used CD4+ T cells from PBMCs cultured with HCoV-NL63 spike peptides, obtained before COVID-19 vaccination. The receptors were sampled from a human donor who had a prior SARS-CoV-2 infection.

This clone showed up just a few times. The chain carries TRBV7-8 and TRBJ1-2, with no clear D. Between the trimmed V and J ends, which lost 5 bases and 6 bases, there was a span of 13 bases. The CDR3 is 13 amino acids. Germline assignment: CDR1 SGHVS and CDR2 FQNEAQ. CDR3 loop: CASSPQYGNGYTF. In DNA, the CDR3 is TGTGCCAGCAGCCCCCAATATGGCAATGGCTACACCTTC.

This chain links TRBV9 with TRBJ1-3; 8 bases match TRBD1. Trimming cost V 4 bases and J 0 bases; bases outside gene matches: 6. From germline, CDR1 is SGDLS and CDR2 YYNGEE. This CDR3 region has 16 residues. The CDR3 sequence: CASSSGQAYSGNTIYF. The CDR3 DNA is TGTGCCAGCAGCTCGGGACAGGCCTACTCTGGAAACACCATATATTTT.

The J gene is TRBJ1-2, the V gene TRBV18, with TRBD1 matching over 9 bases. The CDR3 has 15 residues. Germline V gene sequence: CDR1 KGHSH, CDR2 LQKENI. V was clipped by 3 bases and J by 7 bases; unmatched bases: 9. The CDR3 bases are TGTGCCAGCTCACCGCCGGGACAGGGATGGAGTGGCTACACCTTC. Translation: CASSPPGQGWSGYTF.

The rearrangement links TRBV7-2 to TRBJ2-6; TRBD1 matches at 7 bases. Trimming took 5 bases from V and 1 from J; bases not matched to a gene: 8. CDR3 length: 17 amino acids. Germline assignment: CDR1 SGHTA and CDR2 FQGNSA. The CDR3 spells CASSPWTGTSGANVLTF. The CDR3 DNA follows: TGTGCCAGCAGCCCCTGGACAGGTACTTCTGGGGCCAACGTCCTGACTTTC.

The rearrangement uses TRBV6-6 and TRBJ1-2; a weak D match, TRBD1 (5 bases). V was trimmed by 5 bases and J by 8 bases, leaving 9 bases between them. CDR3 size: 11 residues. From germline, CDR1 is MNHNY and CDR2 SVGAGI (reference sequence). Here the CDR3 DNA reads TGTGCCAGCAGTCCCTGGGGGGGCTACACCTTC. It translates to CASSPWGGYTF.

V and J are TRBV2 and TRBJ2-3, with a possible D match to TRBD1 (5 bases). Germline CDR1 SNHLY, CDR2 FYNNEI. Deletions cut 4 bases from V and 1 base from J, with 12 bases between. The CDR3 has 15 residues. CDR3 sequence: CASSGGPGRTDTQYF. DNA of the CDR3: TGTGCCAGCAGTGGGGGCCCAGGGCGCACAGATACGCAGTATTTT. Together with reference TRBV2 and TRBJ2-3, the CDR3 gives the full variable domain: EPEVTQTPSHQVTQMGQEVILRCVPISNHLYFYWYRQILGQKVEFLVSFYNNEISEKSEIFDDQFSVERPDGSNFTLKIRSTKLEDSAMYFCASSGGPGRTDTQYFGPGTRLTVL.

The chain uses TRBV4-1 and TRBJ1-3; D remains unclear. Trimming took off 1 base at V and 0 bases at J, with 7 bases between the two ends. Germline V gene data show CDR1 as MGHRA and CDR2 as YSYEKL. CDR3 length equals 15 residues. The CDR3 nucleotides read TGCGCCAGCAGCCAAGTGAAGGGCTCTGGAAACACCATATATTTT. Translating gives CASSQVKGSGNTIYF.

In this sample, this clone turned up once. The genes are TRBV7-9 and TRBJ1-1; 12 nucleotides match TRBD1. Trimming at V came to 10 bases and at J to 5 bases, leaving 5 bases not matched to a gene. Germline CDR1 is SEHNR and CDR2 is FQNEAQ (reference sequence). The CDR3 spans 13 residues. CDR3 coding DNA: TGTGCCACCGGGACAGGGGGCTTGACTGAAGCTTTCTTT. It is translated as CATGTGGLTEAFF. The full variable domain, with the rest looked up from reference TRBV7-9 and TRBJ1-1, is DTGVSQNPRHKITKRGQNVTFRCDPISEHNRLYWYRQTLGQGPEFLTYFQNEAQLEKSRLLSDRFSAERPKGSFSTLEIQRTEQGDSAMYLCATGTGGLTEAFFGQGTRLTVV.

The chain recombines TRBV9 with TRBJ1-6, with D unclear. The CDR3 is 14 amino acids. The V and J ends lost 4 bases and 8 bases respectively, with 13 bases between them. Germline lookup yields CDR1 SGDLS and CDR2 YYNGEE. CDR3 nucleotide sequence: TGTGCCAGCAGCCCAGGCCGGGGTTATTCACCCCTCCACTTT. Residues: CASSPGRGYSPLHF.

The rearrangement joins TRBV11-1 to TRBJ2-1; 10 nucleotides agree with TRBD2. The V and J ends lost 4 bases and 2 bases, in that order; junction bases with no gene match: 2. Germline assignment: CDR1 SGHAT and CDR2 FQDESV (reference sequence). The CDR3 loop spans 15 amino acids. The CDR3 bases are TGTGCCAGCAGCTCTAGCGGGAGAACCTACAATGAGCAGTTCTTC. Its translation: CASSSSGRTYNEQFF.

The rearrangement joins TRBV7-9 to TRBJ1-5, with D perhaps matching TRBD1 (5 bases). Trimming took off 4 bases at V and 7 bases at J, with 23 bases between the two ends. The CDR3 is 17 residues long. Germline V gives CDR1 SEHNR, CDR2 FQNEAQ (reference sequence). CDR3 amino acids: CASSSNTEQGSGQPQHF. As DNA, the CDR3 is TGTGCCAGCAGCTCTAACACAGAGCAGGGATCCGGACAGCCCCAGCATTTT. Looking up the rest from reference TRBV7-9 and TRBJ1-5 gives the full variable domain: DTGVSQNPRHKITKRGQNVTFRCDPISEHNRLYWYRQTLGQGPEFLTYFQNEAQLEKSRLLSDRFSAERPKGSFSTLEIQRTEQGDSAMYLCASSSNTEQGSGQPQHFGDGTRLSIL.

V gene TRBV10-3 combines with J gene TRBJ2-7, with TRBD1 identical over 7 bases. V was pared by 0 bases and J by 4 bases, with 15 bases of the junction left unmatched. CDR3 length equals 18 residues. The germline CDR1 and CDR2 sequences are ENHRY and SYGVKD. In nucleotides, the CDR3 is TGTGCCATCAGTGAGTCGATAACAAATACAGGGGAAATTTACGAGCAGTACTTC. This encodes CAISESITNTGEIYEQYF.

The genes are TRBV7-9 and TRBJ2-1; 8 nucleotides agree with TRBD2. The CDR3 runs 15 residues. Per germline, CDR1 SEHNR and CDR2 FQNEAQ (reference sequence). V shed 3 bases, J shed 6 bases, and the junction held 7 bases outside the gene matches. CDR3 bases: TGTGCCAGCAGCTTGGGAACTAGCGGATTCAATGAGCAGTTCTTC. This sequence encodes CASSLGTSGFNEQFF. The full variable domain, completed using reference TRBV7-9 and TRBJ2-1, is DTGVSQNPRHKITKRGQNVTFRCDPISEHNRLYWYRQTLGQGPEFLTYFQNEAQLEKSRLLSDRFSAERPKGSFSTLEIQRTEQGDSAMYLCASSLGTSGFNEQFFGPGTRLTVL.

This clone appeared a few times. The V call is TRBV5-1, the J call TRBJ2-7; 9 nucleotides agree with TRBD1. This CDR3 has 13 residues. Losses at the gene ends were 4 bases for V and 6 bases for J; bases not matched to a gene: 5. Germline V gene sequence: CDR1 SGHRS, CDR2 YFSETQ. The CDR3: CASSGDRVSEQYF. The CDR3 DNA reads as TGCGCCAGCAGCGGGGACAGGGTGTCCGAGCAGTACTTC.

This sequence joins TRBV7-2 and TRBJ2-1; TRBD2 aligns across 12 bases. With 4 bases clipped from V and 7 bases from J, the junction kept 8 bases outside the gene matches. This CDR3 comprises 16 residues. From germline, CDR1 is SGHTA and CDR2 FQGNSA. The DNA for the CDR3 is TGTGCCAGCAGCTCCCGGACTAGCGGGATCGGGAATGAGCAGTTCTTC. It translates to CASSSRTSGIGNEQFF. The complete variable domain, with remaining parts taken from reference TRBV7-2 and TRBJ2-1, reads GAGVSQSPSNKVTEKGKDVELRCDPISGHTALYWYRQSLGQGLEFLIYFQGNSAPDKSGLPSDRFSAERTGGSVSTLTIQRTQQEDSAVYLCASSSRTSGIGNEQFFGPGTRLTVL.

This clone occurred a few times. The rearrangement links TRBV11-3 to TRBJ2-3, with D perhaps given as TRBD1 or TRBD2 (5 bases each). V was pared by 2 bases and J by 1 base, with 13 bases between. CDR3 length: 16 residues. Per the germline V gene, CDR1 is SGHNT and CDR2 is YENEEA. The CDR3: CASSLRRDGGTDTQYF. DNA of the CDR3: TGTGCCAGCAGCTTACGCCGGGACGGCGGCACAGATACGCAGTATTTT.

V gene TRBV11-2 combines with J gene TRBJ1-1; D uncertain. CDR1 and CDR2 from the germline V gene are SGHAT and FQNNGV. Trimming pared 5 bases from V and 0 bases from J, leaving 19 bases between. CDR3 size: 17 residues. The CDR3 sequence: CASSTAALQRVNTEAFF. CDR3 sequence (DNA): TGTGCCAGCAGCACAGCCGCCTTACAGAGAGTGAACACTGAAGCTTTCTTT.

The CDR3 DNA reads TGTGCCAGCAGAGGAAGTCGTAGGGGAACAGATACGCAGTATTTT. Its translation: CASRGSRRGTDTQYF. The V gene is TRBV5-4, the J gene TRBJ2-3, with D possibly TRBD1 on 5 matching bases. The V and J ends lost 5 bases and 3 bases respectively, with 16 bases between them. Germline CDR1 is SGHNT and CDR2 is YYREEE (reference sequence). This CDR3 has 15 residues.

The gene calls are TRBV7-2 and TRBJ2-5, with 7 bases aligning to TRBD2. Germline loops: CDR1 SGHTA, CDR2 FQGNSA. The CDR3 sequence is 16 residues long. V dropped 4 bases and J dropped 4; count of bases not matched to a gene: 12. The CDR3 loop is CASSSWVAGGRETQYF. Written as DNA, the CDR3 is TGTGCCAGCAGCTCCTGGGTAGCGGGTGGAAGAGAGACCCAGTACTTC. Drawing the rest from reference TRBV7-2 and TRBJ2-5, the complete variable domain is GAGVSQSPSNKVTEKGKDVELRCDPISGHTALYWYRQSLGQGLEFLIYFQGNSAPDKSGLPSDRFSAERTGGSVSTLTIQRTQQEDSAVYLCASSSWVAGGRETQYFGPGTRLLVL.

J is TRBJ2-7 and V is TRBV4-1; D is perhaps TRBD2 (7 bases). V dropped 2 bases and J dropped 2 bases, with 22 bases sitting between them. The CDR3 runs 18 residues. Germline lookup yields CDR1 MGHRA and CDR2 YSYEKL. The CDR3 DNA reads TGCGCCAGCAGCCAACTAGCCCTCTTGCGGGGGCCAACCTACGAGCAGTACTTC. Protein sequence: CASSQLALLRGPTYEQYF.

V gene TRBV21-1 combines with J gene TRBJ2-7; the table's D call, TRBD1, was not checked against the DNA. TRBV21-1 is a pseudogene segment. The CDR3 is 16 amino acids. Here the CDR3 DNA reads TGTGCCAGCAGCATGACGGGGACAGGGGGGCCCTACGAGCAGTACTTC. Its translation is CASSMTGTGGPYEQYF.

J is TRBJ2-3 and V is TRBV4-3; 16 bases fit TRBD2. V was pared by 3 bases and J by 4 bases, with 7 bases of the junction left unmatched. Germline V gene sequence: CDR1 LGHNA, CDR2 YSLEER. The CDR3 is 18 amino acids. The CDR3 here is CASSQGLAGGPWADTQYF. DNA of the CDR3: TGCGCCAGCAGCCAGGGACTAGCGGGAGGGCCCTGGGCAGATACGCAGTATTTT.

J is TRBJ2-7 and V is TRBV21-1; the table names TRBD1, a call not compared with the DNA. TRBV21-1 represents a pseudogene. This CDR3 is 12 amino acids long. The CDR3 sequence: CASSPTAYEQYF. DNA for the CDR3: TGTGCCAGCAGCCCAACAGCTTACGAGCAGTACTTC.

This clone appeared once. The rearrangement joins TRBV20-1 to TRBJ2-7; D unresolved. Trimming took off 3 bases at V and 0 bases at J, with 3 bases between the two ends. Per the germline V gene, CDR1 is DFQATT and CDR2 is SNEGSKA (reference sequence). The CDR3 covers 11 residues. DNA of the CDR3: TGCAGTGCTAGTTTCTCCTACGAGCAGTACTTC. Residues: CSASFSYEQYF.

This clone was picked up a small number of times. The CDR3 sequence: CASSLAPPYPYEQYF. In DNA, the CDR3 is TGTGCCAGCAGCTTAGCCCCTCCTTATCCCTACGAGCAGTACTTC. The chain has TRBV7-9 and TRBJ2-7; D is unresolved. Germline assignment: CDR1 SEHNR and CDR2 FQNEAQ (reference sequence). V lost 0 bases to trimming and J lost 2 bases, with 11 bases between them. This CDR3 spans 15 amino acids.

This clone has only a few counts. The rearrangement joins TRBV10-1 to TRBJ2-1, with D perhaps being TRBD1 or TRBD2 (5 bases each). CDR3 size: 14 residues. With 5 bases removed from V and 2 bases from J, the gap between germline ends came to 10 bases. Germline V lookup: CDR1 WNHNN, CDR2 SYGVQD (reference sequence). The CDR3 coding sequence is TGCGCCAGCAGTCCCGGGACGCCCTACAATGAGCAGTTCTTC. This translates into CASSPGTPYNEQFF.